The 32 T cell receptor beta chains below come from one sample, sequenced in a study of shared clonotypes between healthy human individuals. Measured with immunoSEQ multiplex PCR; TCRdb has only the in-frame clones, and not every one. The table records a few million clones, 92% of them present only once. Material for sequencing was naive CD4+ T cells from PBMCs. Sample subset: CD45RA+ positively selected. The receptors derive from a man aged 18 to 29 in good health. Some clones in this sample may be carry-over from other donors' samples.

For this clone: The same CDR3 is also encoded by other DNA sequences in this sample. The gene calls are TRBV5-1 and TRBJ2-3; 12 bases are shared with TRBD2. CDR1 and CDR2 (germline): SGHRS, YFSETQ. This CDR3 has 16 residues. Germline trimming cut 3 bases from V and 0 bases from J; bases unmatched to any gene: 2. CDR3 nucleotide sequence: TGCGCCAGCAGCTCTGGGACTAGCGGGAGCACAGATACGCAGTATTTT. It yields the protein CASSSGTSGSTDTQYF.

V is TRBV4-2 and J is TRBJ2-2; the match to TRBD2 covers 7 bases. This CDR3 has 15 residues. The germline gives CDR1 LGHNA, CDR2 YNFKEQ. V was clipped by 3 bases and J by 5 bases; unmatched bases: 6. CDR3 protein: CASSQGGIVTGELFF. The CDR3 DNA reads as TGTGCCAGCAGCCAGGGGGGGATAGTTACCGGGGAGCTGTTTTTT.

The chain combines TRBV11-3 with TRBJ2-7; D unresolved. Trimming took off 2 bases at V and 2 bases at J, with 7 bases between the two ends. From germline, CDR1 is SGHNT and CDR2 YENEEA. The CDR3 extends over 13 amino acids. CDR3 in amino acids: CASSLQETYEQYF. The CDR3 coding sequence is TGTGCCAGCAGCTTACAGGAGACCTACGAGCAGTACTTC.

The chain links TRBV21-1 to TRBJ1-4. TRBV21-1 has pseudogene status. CDR3 length: 14 amino acids. The CDR3 sequence: CASAWSASNEKLFF. DNA for the CDR3: TGTGCCAGCGCTTGGAGTGCCTCTAATGAAAAACTGTTTTTT.

The chain is built from TRBV28 and TRBJ2-5; 8 positions agree with TRBD1. CDR3 length: 17 residues. Trimming cost V 2 bases and J 0 bases; bases outside gene matches: 8. In germline, CDR1 is MDHEN, CDR2 SYDVKM. The CDR3 DNA is TGTGCCAGCAGTTTAGTACCAGGGGGCCGGTACCAAGAGACCCAGTACTTC. It specifies CASSLVPGGRYQETQYF.

CDR3 sequence: CASSPYQSTLTYNEQFF. For the CDR3, the DNA is TGTGCCAGTAGTCCCTACCAATCCACACTTACCTACAATGAGCAGTTCTTC. This chain connects TRBV19 to TRBJ2-1; no firm D call. CDR1 and CDR2 (germline): LNHDA, SQIVND (reference sequence). V lost 5 bases, J lost 2 bases, and 19 bases lay in between. CDR3 length equals 17 residues. Drawing the rest from reference TRBV19 and TRBJ2-1, the complete variable domain is DGGITQSPKYLFRKEGQNVTLSCEQNLNHDAMYWYRQDPGQGLRLIYYSQIVNDFQKGDIAEGYSVSREKKESFPLTVTSAQKNPTAFYLCASSPYQSTLTYNEQFFGPGTRLTVL.

This chain joins TRBV28 and TRBJ2-2; D gene uncertain. CDR1 MDHEN and CDR2 SYDVKM come from the germline V gene. Trimming took 5 bases from V and 7 from J, leaving 8 bases between them. The CDR3 spans 12 residues. CDR3: CASSPSFGELFF. The DNA for the CDR3 is TGTGCCAGCAGTCCAAGTTTCGGGGAGCTGTTTTTT. Together with reference TRBV28 and TRBJ2-2, the CDR3 gives the full variable domain: DVKVTQSSRYLVKRTGEKVFLECVQDMDHENMFWYRQDPGLGLRLIYFSYDVKMKEKGDIPEGYSVSREKKERFSLILESASTNQTSMYLCASSPSFGELFFGEGSRLTVL.

The chain uses TRBV7-9 and TRBJ2-1; D not certain. Per the germline V gene, CDR1 is SEHNR and CDR2 is FQNEAQ (reference sequence). The CDR3 sequence is 17 residues long. V lost 0 bases, J lost 0 bases, and 12 bases lay in between. The CDR3 DNA sequence: TGTGCCAGCAGCTTAGCGGGAACTGCGAGCTCCTACAATGAGCAGTTCTTC. It is translated as CASSLAGTASSYNEQFF.

This clone was detected a few times. This chain uses TRBV5-4 with TRBJ1-1, with no clear D. Germline V gives CDR1 SGHNT, CDR2 YYREEE (reference sequence). Trimming left V 4 bases short and J 2 bases short, with 15 bases between. This CDR3 is 15 amino acids long. In DNA form, the CDR3 reads TGTGCCAGCAGCAGGGCCCTCGAGGGAAACACTGAAGCTTTCTTT. This translates into CASSRALEGNTEAFF.

V is TRBV5-1 and J is TRBJ1-2, with a possible D match to TRBD1 (6 bases). This CDR3 region has 15 residues. Germline values: CDR1 SGHRS, CDR2 YFSETQ. The ends were cut back, 4 bases at V and 7 bases at J, with 20 bases in the middle. The CDR3 DNA follows: TGCGCCAGCAGCCTTCAGGACAGCCACCTGGGTGGCTACACCTTC. This sequence encodes CASSLQDSHLGGYTF.

This chain joins TRBV10-3 and TRBJ2-7, with unresolved D. From germline, CDR1 is ENHRY and CDR2 SYGVKD. V dropped 2 bases and J dropped 6 bases, with 17 bases sitting between them. The CDR3 spans 15 residues. The CDR3 nucleotides are TGTGCCATCAGTGAGGGTGCTAGGTCTGGGCTCGAGCAGTACTTC. As protein: CAISEGARSGLEQYF.

This rearrangement joins TRBV27 to TRBJ2-1; 8 bases match TRBD2. Germline V CDR1 and CDR2: MNHEY, SMNVEV (reference sequence). This CDR3 comprises 15 residues. J was trimmed by 2 bases and V by 6 bases; bases with no gene match: 6. The CDR3 loop reads CASRKSGSPYNEQFF. The DNA of the CDR3 is TGTGCCAGCAGAAAGAGCGGGAGCCCCTACAATGAGCAGTTCTTC.

This chain joins TRBV6-5 and TRBJ2-7; no clear D. CDR3 length: 13 residues. Germline-derived CDR1 and CDR2 are MNHEY and SVGAGI. V lost 0 bases and J lost 4, with 7 bases in between. CDR3 sequence: CASSYSARYEQYF. The CDR3 DNA reads TGTGCCAGCAGTTACTCTGCGAGATACGAGCAGTACTTC.

The chain uses TRBV19 and TRBJ2-5; a possible D gene is TRBD1 (6 bases). Germline-derived CDR1 and CDR2 are LNHDA and SQIVND (reference sequence). CDR3 length equals 15 residues. V lost 6 bases and J lost 0, with 14 bases in between. DNA of the CDR3: TGTGCCAGTAGACGAGCGCAGGGGTACCAAGAGACCCAGTACTTC. It encodes CASRRAQGYQETQYF.

The rearrangement uses TRBV4-1 and TRBJ2-7, with TRBD1 matching 8 bases. Germline V gene sequence: CDR1 MGHRA, CDR2 YSYEKL. This CDR3 region has 13 residues. After removal of 5 bases from V and 9 bases from J, the junction contained 9 bases not matched to a gene. The CDR3 sequence: CASSTRTGSGQYF. As DNA, the CDR3 is TGCGCCAGCAGCACCCGGACAGGGTCGGGGCAGTACTTC.

The rearrangement uses TRBV30 and TRBJ1-4, with TRBD1 as a possible D gene (6 bases). The CDR3 sequence is 12 residues long. CDR1 and CDR2 from the germline V gene are GTSNPN and SVGIG (reference sequence). Trimming cost V 2 bases and J 14 bases, with 15 bases left between them. The CDR3 region is CAWSPTGARLFF. DNA of the CDR3: TGTGCCTGGAGTCCGACAGGTGCTAGGCTGTTTTTT.

In its sample, this clone was seen once. This chain connects TRBV20-1 to TRBJ2-5, with D tentatively TRBD2 (5 bases). The CDR3 is 11 amino acids. Deletions cut 5 bases from V and 5 bases from J, with 9 bases between. Germline V CDR1 and CDR2: DFQATT, SNEGSKA (reference sequence). CDR3 bases: TGCAGTGCTGAAAGGAGGGAGACCCAGTACTTC. This codes for CSAERRETQYF.

The chain has TRBV18 and TRBJ1-2; D call uncertain. CDR1 and CDR2 (germline): KGHSH, LQKENI. The CDR3 consists of 14 residues. Trimming removed 3 bases from V and 6 bases from J, with 14 bases in between. CDR3 sequence (DNA): TGTGCCAGCTCACCGTCCGTTTCGGCGGATGGCTACACCTTC. Its translation: CASSPSVSADGYTF.

This clone was found once. The chain recombines TRBV18 with TRBJ1-5; weak D call: TRBD1 (5 bases). Trimming cost V 3 bases and J 3 bases, with 12 bases left between them. CDR1 is KGHSH and CDR2 is LQKENI in the germline V gene. This CDR3 region has 15 residues. CDR3 DNA: TGTGCCAGCTCACCCGAGACAGCCCCCAATCAGCCCCAGCATTTT. Amino acid sequence: CASSPETAPNQPQHF.

The count of this clone is one. V is TRBV7-2 and J is TRBJ2-3, with a tentative D call TRBD1 (5 bases). CDR3 size: 13 residues. Germline V gene sequence: CDR1 SGHTA, CDR2 FQGNSA. Trimming removed 3 bases from V and 4 bases from J, with 8 bases in between. Here the CDR3 reads CASSFGQADTQYF. The CDR3 region has the DNA TGTGCCAGCAGCTTTGGACAAGCAGATACGCAGTATTTT.

V gene TRBV5-1 combines with J gene TRBJ2-2; D unresolved. V was cut by 2 bases and J by 7 bases, with 6 bases left in between. The V gene's germline CDR1 is SGHRS and CDR2 YFSETQ. The CDR3 has 12 residues. The CDR3 protein is CASSFSGGELFF. CDR3 nucleotides: TGCGCCAGCAGCTTTTCGGGCGGGGAGCTGTTTTTT.

On this clone: The identical CDR3 is also encoded by other nucleotide sequences in the sample. The chain joins TRBV7-2 to TRBJ1-4; 10 nucleotides match TRBD1. In germline, CDR1 is SGHTA, CDR2 FQGNSA. The CDR3 loop spans 14 amino acids. J was trimmed by 5 bases and V by 3 bases; bases with no gene match: 0. CDR3 nucleotides: TGTGCCAGCAGCTTGGGACAGGGGAATGAAAAACTGTTTTTT. It is translated as CASSLGQGNEKLFF.

The V and J genes are TRBV11-2 and TRBJ1-2; D uncertain. The V gene's germline CDR1 is SGHAT and CDR2 FQNNGV. V gave up 5 bases and J gave up 8 bases, with 21 bases separating them. The CDR3 runs 15 residues. DNA for the CDR3: TGTGCCAGCAGCCCACGGGCCAGGCCAGTCGAGGGCTACACCTTC. This encodes CASSPRARPVEGYTF.

The V gene is TRBV29-1, the J gene TRBJ1-1; TRBD1 aligns across 8 bases. With 8 bases clipped from V and 0 bases from J, the junction kept 5 bases outside the gene matches. CDR3 length: 13 residues. Germline CDR1 and CDR2: SQVTM and ANQGSEA. CDR3 sequence reads: CSTRTGMNTEAFF. As DNA, the CDR3 is TGCAGCACCCGGACAGGGATGAACACTGAAGCTTTCTTT. The complete variable domain, with remaining parts taken from reference TRBV29-1 and TRBJ1-1, reads SAVISQKPSRDICQRGTSLTIQCQVDSQVTMMFWYRQQPGQSLTLIATANQGSEATYESGFVIDKFPISRPNLTFSTLTVSNMSPEDSSIYLCSTRTGMNTEAFFGQGTRLTVV.

This clone was seen just once. The chain employs TRBV2 and TRBJ2-7; D is undetermined. Germline CDR1 and CDR2: SNHLY and FYNNEI. V was shortened by 7 bases and J by 5 bases, with 12 bases between the two germline ends. The CDR3 has 12 amino acids. The CDR3 protein is CASKRTVDEQYF. CDR3 nucleotides: TGTGCCAGCAAGAGGACGGTGGACGAGCAGTACTTC.

The chain uses TRBV27 and TRBJ2-3; no reliable D call. The CDR3 loop spans 13 amino acids. Germline values: CDR1 MNHEY, CDR2 SMNVEV (reference sequence). The V end was cut by 4 bases, the J end by 6 bases, with 11 bases between. The CDR3 sequence is CASSSPPRDTQYF. The CDR3 coding sequence is TGTGCCAGCAGTTCCCCTCCGAGGGATACGCAGTATTTT.

V usage is TRBV28 and J usage is TRBJ2-6, with a possible D match to TRBD2 (5 bases). CDR1 MDHEN and CDR2 SYDVKM come from the germline V gene. This CDR3 spans 14 amino acids. The V end lost 6 bases, the J end lost 3 bases, and 9 bases lay between the germline ends. CDR3 sequence reads: CASSEGFGANVLTF. The CDR3 DNA is TGTGCCAGCAGCGAGGGATTTGGGGCCAACGTCCTGACTTTC.

This clone has only a few counts. The V call is TRBV11-2, the J call TRBJ1-1; D is perhaps TRBD1 (6 bases). The CDR3 totals 16 residues. The V and J ends lost 2 bases and 1 base respectively, with 14 bases between them. Germline lookup yields CDR1 SGHAT and CDR2 FQNNGV. CDR3 coding DNA: TGTGCCAGCAGCTTAATCATTCGGGACAAGAACACTGAAGCTTTCTTT. Residues: CASSLIIRDKNTEAFF.

CDR3 protein: CASSRGTGMDSPLHF. The DNA of the CDR3 is TGTGCCAGCAGCCGCGGGACAGGGATGGATTCACCCCTCCACTTT. The J gene is TRBJ1-6, the V gene TRBV27; 9 nucleotides line up with TRBD1. V was clipped by 6 bases and J by 8 bases; unmatched bases: 8. CDR1 MNHEY and CDR2 SMNVEV come from the germline V gene (reference sequence). There are 15 residues in the CDR3.

CDR3 in amino acids: CASSPNRDSPYNEQFF. The CDR3 bases are TGTGCCAGCTCACCGAACCGGGACTCCCCGTACAATGAGCAGTTCTTC. This chain connects TRBV18 to TRBJ2-1; a possible D gene is TRBD2 (6 bases). Germline-derived CDR1 and CDR2 are KGHSH and LQKENI. V lost 3 bases and J lost 4, with 16 bases in between. The CDR3 has 16 amino acids.

The chain is built from TRBV10-3 and TRBJ1-3; D might be TRBD1 (5 bases). Germline CDR1 ENHRY, CDR2 SYGVKD. V shed 2 bases and J shed 2 bases, with 7 bases lying between them. This CDR3 region has 14 residues. DNA for the CDR3: TGTGCCATCAGTGAGCGGGGGACTGGAAACACCATATATTTT. Its translation is CAISERGTGNTIYF.

The rearrangement links TRBV11-2 to TRBJ2-7; TRBD1 aligns across 9 bases. CDR3 size: 16 residues. The V and J ends lost 1 base and 4 bases, in that order; junction bases with no gene match: 8. Germline V CDR1 and CDR2: SGHAT, FQNNGV. In DNA form, the CDR3 reads TGTGCCAGCAGCTTAGGCGCGGGACAGGGAGTGTACGAGCAGTACTTC. It translates to CASSLGAGQGVYEQYF.